A selection of T cell receptor beta chains follows, all from one sample in a study of beta chain features in type 1 diabetes. Generated by immunoSEQ multiplex PCR, the TCRdb table keeps only in-frame clones and is missing some. This sample has fewer than 500,000 clones, with approximately 15% found just once. The sequencing input was naive CD4+ T cells from blood. Receptors originate from a man aged 25 to 40 in good health. Each CDR3 is given with its conserved first and last residue. A D gene is named only where the DNA matches it firmly. Where a row states a size, it is once, few, many or the class of an expanded clone; other rows omit it.

J: TRBJ2-1; D: TRBD2; V: TRBV18; size: few; DNA: TGTGCCAGCTCATGGATAGCGGGGGTCAATGAGCAGTTCTTC; CDR3: CASSWIAGVNEQFF
J: TRBJ2-1; D: TRBD2; V: TRBV7-9; size: many; DNA: TGTGCCAGCAGCTTAACCCTAGCGGAAGCCTACAATGAGCAGTTCTTC; CDR3: CASSLTLAEAYNEQFF
J: TRBJ1-1; D: .; V: TRBV7-9; size: .; DNA: TGTGCCAGCATCCAAGGGGGGATGAACACTGAAGCTTTCTTT; CDR3: CASIQGGMNTEAFF
J: TRBJ1-1; D: .; V: TRBV27; size: few; DNA: TGTGCCAGTTATCGGGTCGAAGGCACTGAAGCTTTCTTT; CDR3: CASYRVEGTEAFF
J: TRBJ2-2; D: .; V: TRBV4-3; size: few; DNA: TGCGCCAGCAGCCAAGTTCATCCTGATATCACCGGGGAGCTGTTTTTT; CDR3: CASSQVHPDITGELFF
J: TRBJ2-7; D: TRBD1; V: TRBV6-5; size: .; DNA: TGTGCCAGCAGTTACTCGGGACAGGGATCCTACGAGCAGTACTTC; CDR3: CASSYSGQGSYEQYF
J: TRBJ2-5; D: TRBD2; V: TRBV20-1; size: .; DNA: TGCAGTGCAAAGCGGGGAGAGACCCAGTACTTC; CDR3: CSAKRGETQYF
J: TRBJ2-2; D: TRBD2; V: TRBV19; size: few; DNA: TGTGCCAGTAGTATGACTAGCGGGAGATACGGGGAGCTGTTTTTT; CDR3: CASSMTSGRYGELFF
J: TRBJ2-3; D: TRBD2; V: TRBV9; size: few; DNA: TGTGCCAGCAGCGTAGGGGGACTAGCTGACGATACGCAGTATTTT; CDR3: CASSVGGLADDTQYF
J: TRBJ2-3; D: TRBD2; V: TRBV27; size: few; DNA: TGTGCCAGCAGTATTGTAAGCGGGAGTTACACAGATACGCAGTATTTT; CDR3: CASSIVSGSYTDTQYF
J: TRBJ1-2; D: .; V: TRBV30; size: .; DNA: TGTGCCTGGAGTGTACGTAGGACGGCCGGCTATGGCTACACCTTC; CDR3: CAWSVRRTAGYGYTF
J: TRBJ2-3; D: .; V: TRBV29-1; size: .; DNA: TGCAGCGGTGAGATTGGCTCCACAGATACGCAGTATTTT; CDR3: CSGEIGSTDTQYF
J: TRBJ2-7; D: .; V: TRBV13; size: few; DNA: TGTGCCAGCAGCTTAGCACATCTCTACGAGCAGTACTTC; CDR3: CASSLAHLYEQYF
J: TRBJ2-6; D: TRBD2; V: TRBV7-8; size: .; DNA: TGTGCCAGCAGCTCACCGGGACTAGCGGTCCCGGTTCGCTCTGGGGCCAACGTCCTGACTTTC; CDR3: CASSSPGLAVPVRSGANVLTF
J: TRBJ2-7; D: TRBD2; V: TRBV7-6; size: few; DNA: TGTGCCAGCAGCACAAGGACTAGCGGGGGTCAGTACTTC; CDR3: CASSTRTSGGQYF
J: TRBJ2-7; D: .; V: TRBV7-9; size: .; DNA: TGTGCCAGCAGCAAGCTAAACTACGAGCAGTACTTC; CDR3: CASSKLNYEQYF
J: TRBJ1-2; D: .; V: TRBV6-5; size: .; DNA: TGTGCCAGCAGTTACTCGACAGTTGGTGGCTACACCTTC; CDR3: CASSYSTVGGYTF
J: TRBJ2-2; D: .; V: TRBV30; size: many; DNA: TGTGCCTGGAGTCCCCTGGCCGGGGAGCTGTTTTTT; CDR3: CAWSPLAGELFF
J: TRBJ2-5; D: TRBD1; V: TRBV5-1; size: .; DNA: TGCGCCAGCAGCTTGGGGACAGGGGTGACCTCGGGAGAGACCCAGTACTTC; CDR3: CASSLGTGVTSGETQYF
J: TRBJ1-2; D: .; V: TRBV29-1; size: .; DNA: TGCAGCGTTGTATCCGGTAACTATGGCTACACCTTC; CDR3: CSVVSGNYGYTF
J: TRBJ2-1; D: TRBD2; V: TRBV18; size: few; DNA: TGTGCCAGCTCACCCCTAGCGGGGGGCGGCCATGAGCAGTTCTTC; CDR3: CASSPLAGGGHEQFF
J: TRBJ1-5; D: .; V: TRBV30; size: few; DNA: TGTGCCTGGAGTGTAGGGGGTGACCAGCCCCAGCATTTT; CDR3: CAWSVGGDQPQHF
J: TRBJ1-2; D: TRBD1; V: TRBV25-1; size: .; DNA: TGTGCCAGCAGTGTCGGACAGGGGGTCGGAACCTTC; CDR3: CASSVGQGVGTF
J: TRBJ2-5; D: TRBD1; V: TRBV7-9; size: few; DNA: TGTGCCAGCACCTTGACAGGGAGCGAAGAGACCCAGTACTTC; CDR3: CASTLTGSEETQYF
J: TRBJ1-1; D: .; V: TRBV11-2; size: few; DNA: TGTGCCAGCAGCTTATTCACTGAAGCTTTCTTT; CDR3: CASSLFTEAFF
J: TRBJ2-5; D: TRBD2; V: TRBV4-3; size: .; DNA: TGCGCCAGCAGCCAATCTGCGGGGGGTACGGAGACCCAGTACTTC; CDR3: CASSQSAGGTETQYF
J: TRBJ2-5; D: .; V: TRBV5-1; size: .; DNA: TGCGCCAGCAGCTTGAGCACCGGTAGGGAGACCCAGTACTTC; CDR3: CASSLSTGRETQYF
J: TRBJ1-1; D: TRBD1; V: TRBV30; size: few; DNA: TGTGCCTGGGAGGCGTGGCAGGGGGCTCCAGCTGAAGCTTTCTTT; CDR3: CAWEAWQGAPAEAFF
J: TRBJ2-1; D: TRBD1; V: TRBV28; size: few; DNA: TGTGCCAGCAGTTTGGTGGGACAGGGGACCTACAATGAGCAGTTCTTC; CDR3: CASSLVGQGTYNEQFF
J: TRBJ2-7; D: .; V: TRBV12-5; size: .; DNA: TGTGCTAGTGGTTTCCGGAACGAGCAGTACTTC; CDR3: CASGFRNEQYF
J: TRBJ1-2; D: .; V: TRBV10-3; size: few; DNA: TGTGCCATCAGTGAGGTCGGGGGCCGGGGCTACACCTTC; CDR3: CAISEVGGRGYTF
J: TRBJ2-3; D: .; V: TRBV4-1; size: .; DNA: TGCGCCAGCAGCCGGGAGGAAGATACGCAGTATTTT; CDR3: CASSREEDTQYF
J: TRBJ2-5; D: TRBD2; V: TRBV6-1; size: .; DNA: TGTGCCAGCAGTGTTGGGACTACTCGAGAGACCCAGTACTTC; CDR3: CASSVGTTRETQYF
J: TRBJ2-3; D: .; V: TRBV5-4; size: .; DNA: TGTGCCAGCAGCTTGGCGGGTTCGGCGACGAACACAGATACGCAGTATTTT; CDR3: CASSLAGSATNTDTQYF
J: TRBJ2-1; D: .; V: TRBV4-1; size: few; DNA: TGCGCCAGCAGCCAAGATTTGACAGGAAGTCGCGGCAATGAGCAGTTCTTC; CDR3: CASSQDLTGSRGNEQFF
J: TRBJ2-1; D: TRBD2; V: TRBV7-2; size: .; DNA: TGTGCCAGCAGCTTAGCACAAAGTCTAGCGGACCAGTTCTTC; CDR3: CASSLAQSLADQFF
J: TRBJ1-5; D: TRBD1; V: TRBV30; size: few; DNA: TGTGCCTGGAGGGGCGACAGGGATCAGCCCCAGCATTTT; CDR3: CAWRGDRDQPQHF
J: TRBJ1-2; D: .; V: TRBV20-1; size: few; DNA: TGCAGTGCTAGTAGGGACTACACCTTC; CDR3: CSASRDYTF
J: TRBJ2-1; D: .; V: TRBV7-2; size: few; DNA: TGTGCCAGCAGCCTTGAACAGTTCAATGAGCAGTTCTTC; CDR3: CASSLEQFNEQFF
J: TRBJ1-2; D: .; V: TRBV13; size: few; DNA: TGTGCCAGCAGCAGCACAGGGAGGTCTCTACTTGGCTACACCTTC; CDR3: CASSSTGRSLLGYTF
J: TRBJ2-5; D: .; V: TRBV7-2; size: few; DNA: TGTGCCAGCAGCCCTTACCAAGAGACCCAGTACTTC; CDR3: CASSPYQETQYF
J: TRBJ2-1; D: TRBD2; V: TRBV19; size: few; DNA: TGTGCCAGTAGTACGCCTAGCGGGAGTTCCTACAATGAGCAGTTCTTC; CDR3: CASSTPSGSSYNEQFF
J: TRBJ2-3; D: .; V: TRBV7-2; size: few; DNA: TGTGCCAGCAGCTTAGCGACCCTAGCGCCCCGAGGAGATACGCAGTATTTT; CDR3: CASSLATLAPRGDTQYF
J: TRBJ2-7; D: .; V: TRBV7-9; size: .; DNA: TGTGCCAGCACCACAGGTGCCAGCTCCTACGAGCAGTACTTC; CDR3: CASTTGASSYEQYF
J: TRBJ2-1; D: TRBD2; V: TRBV4-1; size: few; DNA: TGCGCCAGCAGTATGCGGGGGGGAGGAATGACGGTGGGAGAGCAGTTCTTC; CDR3: CASSMRGGGMTVGEQFF
J: TRBJ2-5; D: .; V: TRBV7-2; size: few; DNA: TGTGCCAGCAGCTTAGGGACGGAGACCCAGTACTTC; CDR3: CASSLGTETQYF
J: TRBJ2-3; D: .; V: TRBV27; size: .; DNA: TGTGCCAGCAGTCTCGACCTGGGCGGGAGCACAGATACGCAGTATTTT; CDR3: CASSLDLGGSTDTQYF
J: TRBJ1-2; D: .; V: TRBV27; size: .; DNA: TGTGCCAGCACTTTACGGGCAAGACAAGGGTATGGCTACACCTTC; CDR3: CASTLRARQGYGYTF
J: TRBJ1-6; D: .; V: TRBV9; size: once; DNA: TGTGCCAGCAGCACCACTGACTCCTATAATTCACCCCTCCACTTT; CDR3: CASSTTDSYNSPLHF
J: TRBJ1-3; D: .; V: TRBV7-9; size: .; DNA: TGTGCCAGCAGCACCTCTCATACAGCAAGTGGAAACACCATATATTTT; CDR3: CASSTSHTASGNTIYF
J: TRBJ2-1; D: TRBD1; V: TRBV29-1; size: few; DNA: TGCAGCGTTTCACCCGGGACAGTATCCTACAATGAGCAGTTCTTC; CDR3: CSVSPGTVSYNEQFF
J: TRBJ1-2; D: TRBD1; V: TRBV5-6; size: few; DNA: TGTGCCAGCAGCTTGAGCTTTGGACAGGCAGATGGCTACACCTTC; CDR3: CASSLSFGQADGYTF
J: TRBJ2-7; D: .; V: TRBV4-1; size: few; DNA: TGCGCCAGCAGCCAAGCGGCCAGGGGAAGCGAGCAGTACTTC; CDR3: CASSQAARGSEQYF
J: TRBJ2-7; D: .; V: TRBV6-6; size: few; DNA: TGTGCCAGCAGTTTCTACAGTCGTTCAACTTACGAGCAGTACTTC; CDR3: CASSFYSRSTYEQYF
J: TRBJ2-5; D: .; V: TRBV5-6; size: .; DNA: TGTGCCAGCAGCTATCGTACGTACCAAGAGACCCAGTACTTC; CDR3: CASSYRTYQETQYF
J: TRBJ2-7; D: TRBD1; V: TRBV7-2; size: few; DNA: TGTGCCAGCAGCGGGACAGGGGGTCGCGACGAGCAGTACTTC; CDR3: CASSGTGGRDEQYF
J: TRBJ2-1; D: TRBD2; V: TRBV28; size: few; DNA: TGTGCCAGCAGTTTTAGGACTAGCGGGAGGTACAATGAGCAGTTCTTC; CDR3: CASSFRTSGRYNEQFF
J: TRBJ1-5; D: .; V: TRBV5-1; size: few; DNA: TGCGCCAGCAGCTTGGACGGAAATAGCAATCAGCCCCAGCATTTT; CDR3: CASSLDGNSNQPQHF
J: TRBJ1-5; D: TRBD1; V: TRBV30; size: .; DNA: TGTGCCTGGAGTGTACCGGGACAGGGCTATCAGCCCCAGCATTTT; CDR3: CAWSVPGQGYQPQHF
J: TRBJ1-5; D: .; V: TRBV10-3; size: few; DNA: TGTGCCATCAGTGACTGGCTGGGCAATCAGCCCCAGCATTTT; CDR3: CAISDWLGNQPQHF